This T cell receptor beta chain comes out of a study of shared clonotypes between healthy human individuals. Study at large: Three plates each covered CD4 naive and memory; CD8 naive two, CD8 memory one.

Trimming took off 0 bases at V and 11 bases at J, with 11 bases between the two ends. CDR3 length equals 13 residues. Germline V gene sequence: CDR1 GTSNPN, CDR2 SVGIG (reference sequence). The assay was immunoSEQ multiplex PCR, and TCRdb's table has in-frame clones only and misses some. The sample gives 900,000 to 1,200,000 clones, approximately 80% of which show up once; 0.5% to 0.65% is in the top ten. Study-wide results and limits: An effect of sequencing depth on clonotype sharing among donors was expected. Clonotypes shared by all four donors outscored non-shared clonotypes in generation probability. On the whole, naive subsets had larger estimated richness than memory subsets had.

This clone was detected only once. The antigen is not known. The sequence derives from a man aged 18 to 30 in good health. Some clones in this sample may be carry-over from other donors' samples. The rearrangement uses TRBV30 and TRBJ1-6; no clear D. The source material was memory CD4+ T cells from PBMCs. This sample's subset: CD45RA-negative fraction. The CDR3 bases are TGTGCCTGGAGTGTAATAGAGGGAGCACCCCTCCACTTT. Protein product: CAWSVIEGAPLHF.